Below, 23 T cell receptor beta chains from the same sample are listed, as sequenced in a study of blood T cell repertoires in COVID-19. Assay: immunoSEQ multiplex PCR; the TCRdb copy retains only in-frame clones and omits some. The sample shows 87,000 or so clones, roughly 84% of them seen only once. Sequences were obtained from peripheral blood. These receptors all stem from a woman aged 80 or over in a cohort sampled during active or convalescent COVID-19.

The chain combines TRBV5-1 with TRBJ1-2; 9 nucleotides line up with TRBD1. The ends lost 3 bases at V and 12 bases at J; junction bases unmatched: 9. Germline V CDR1 and CDR2: SGHRS, YFSETQ. The CDR3 is 13 amino acids. CDR3 residues: CASSSTPGQGHTF. The DNA of the CDR3 is TGCGCCAGCAGCTCCACTCCGGGACAGGGACACACCTTC.

V and J are TRBV7-3 and TRBJ2-1; 8 bases fit TRBD2. The V gene's germline CDR1 is SGHTA and CDR2 FQGTGA. The CDR3 consists of 16 residues. V was clipped by 3 bases and J by 0 bases; unmatched bases: 4. This chain's CDR3 is CASSLSSGASYNEQFF. The CDR3 DNA reads as TGTGCCAGCAGCTTGAGTAGCGGGGCCTCCTACAATGAGCAGTTCTTC. The variable domain in full, with the rest retrieved from reference TRBV7-3 and TRBJ2-1, is GAGVSQTPSNKVTEKGKYVELRCDPISGHTALYWYRQSLGQGPEFLIYFQGTGAADDSGLPNDRFFAVRPEGSVSTLKIQRTERGDSAVYLCASSLSSGASYNEQFFGPGTRLTVL.

The chain employs TRBV5-1 and TRBJ2-2; weak D call: TRBD1 (5 bases). Germline assignment: CDR1 SGHRS and CDR2 YFSETQ. Between the trimmed V and J ends, which lost 2 bases and 0 bases, there was a span of 14 bases. CDR3 length: 17 amino acids. The CDR3 coding sequence is TGCGCCAGCAGCTTCAACATCGGACATACGAACACCGGGGAGCTGTTTTTT. Translating it yields CASSFNIGHTNTGELFF.

DNA of the CDR3: TGTGCCAGCAGCTTATTCGGGGGTAGAGGTCAGCCCCAGCATTTT. This codes for CASSLFGGRGQPQHF. The V call is TRBV7-6, the J call TRBJ1-5; D is possibly TRBD1 (5 bases). The germline V and J ends were trimmed by 2 bases and 6 bases, with 14 bases remaining between them. Germline CDR1 reads SGHVS; CDR2 reads FNYEAQ. CDR3 length equals 15 residues.

The chain is built from TRBV6-5 and TRBJ2-5; 8 bases map to TRBD2. The ends lost 7 bases at V and 4 bases at J; junction bases unmatched: 5. Germline loops: CDR1 MNHEY, CDR2 SVGAGI. CDR3 length equals 13 residues. CDR3 DNA: TGTGCCAGCACAAAGCGGGAGCCAGAGACCCAGTACTTC. Amino acids: CASTKREPETQYF.

The V gene is TRBV5-1, the J gene TRBJ1-2, with D perhaps TRBD1 (5 bases). CDR3 length: 13 amino acids. CDR1 and CDR2 from the germline V gene are SGHRS and YFSETQ. Between the trimmed V and J ends, which lost 3 bases and 3 bases, there was a span of 9 bases. The CDR3 loop reads CASSSTRDYGYTF. CDR3 coding DNA: TGCGCCAGCAGCTCAACCAGGGACTATGGCTACACCTTC.

The chain employs TRBV11-2 and TRBJ2-7; the match to TRBD2 covers 10 bases. V shed 2 bases and J 2 bases; nucleotides not matched to a gene: 3. The CDR3 has 15 residues. The germline V gene has CDR1 SGHAT and CDR2 FQNNGV. The CDR3, as DNA: TGTGCCAGCAGCTTATCAGCGGGAGGGCCCTACGAGCAGTACGTC. It yields the protein CASSLSAGGPYEQYV.

The chain carries TRBV5-1 and TRBJ2-2; D call uncertain. This CDR3 has 13 amino acids. Germline values: CDR1 SGHRS, CDR2 YFSETQ. Trimming shortened V by 0 bases and J by 5 bases, and 5 bases separated the two germline ends. CDR3 DNA: TGCGCCAGCAGCTTGGGACAAACCGGGGAGCTGTTTTTT. Protein: CASSLGQTGELFF.

On this clone: Within the sample, other DNA sequences also encode this same CDR3. This chain joins TRBV5-1 and TRBJ2-5, with D hard to call. Germline CDR1 reads SGHRS; CDR2 reads YFSETQ. This CDR3 region has 14 residues. The ends were cut back, 2 bases at V and 1 base at J, with 9 bases in the middle. The CDR3 DNA follows: TGCGCCAGCAGCTTCGGCGGATCCCAAGAGACCCAGTACTTC. It yields the protein CASSFGGSQETQYF. Full variable domain (remainder filled in from reference TRBV5-1 and TRBJ2-5): KAGVTQTPRYLIKTRGQQVTLSCSPISGHRSVSWYQQTPGQGLQFLFEYFSETQRNKGNFPGRFSGRQFSNSRSEMNVSTLELGDSALYLCASSFGGSQETQYFGPGTRLLVL.

V usage is TRBV28 and J usage is TRBJ2-7; 10 nucleotides agree with TRBD1. After removal of 6 bases from V and 2 bases from J, the junction contained 7 bases not matched to a gene. CDR3 length: 15 residues. Germline loops: CDR1 MDHEN, CDR2 SYDVKM. The chain's CDR3 is CASRPPGTGAYEQYF. The DNA for the CDR3 is TGTGCCAGCAGGCCCCCCGGGACAGGGGCCTACGAGCAGTACTTC. Variable domain in full (rest from reference TRBV28 and TRBJ2-7): DVKVTQSSRYLVKRTGEKVFLECVQDMDHENMFWYRQDPGLGLRLIYFSYDVKMKEKGDIPEGYSVSREKKERFSLILESASTNQTSMYLCASRPPGTGAYEQYFGPGTRLTVT.

The chain carries TRBV10-2 and TRBJ1-4, with D perhaps matching TRBD1 (5 bases). The V and J ends lost 0 bases and 5 bases respectively, with 13 bases between them. Germline V gene lookup returns CDR1 WSHSY and CDR2 SAAADI. The CDR3 has 16 amino acids. CDR3 region: CASSESNQGLNEKLFF. The CDR3 DNA reads as TGCGCCAGCAGTGAGTCGAATCAGGGTCTGAATGAAAAACTGTTTTTT.

The chain has TRBV11-3 and TRBJ1-4, with a tentative D call TRBD1 (5 bases). The CDR3 is 15 residues long. V lost 5 bases and J 2 bases, leaving 12 bases between the germline ends. Germline CDR1 and CDR2: SGHNT and YENEEA. CDR3 loop: CASSARATTNEKLFF. In DNA form, the CDR3 reads TGTGCCAGCAGCGCCAGGGCGACGACTAATGAAAAACTGTTTTTT. The variable domain in full, with the rest retrieved from reference TRBV11-3 and TRBJ1-4, is EAGVVQSPRYKIIEKKQPVAFWCNPISGHNTLYWYLQNLGQGPELLIRYENEEAVDDSQLPKDRFSAERLKGVDSTLKIQPAELGDSAVYLCASSARATTNEKLFFGSGTQLSVL.

This clone was observed a handful of times. In DNA form, the CDR3 reads TGCGCCAGCAGCAGTACAGGGGGCGGGACTAATGAAAAACTGTTTTTT. The encoded protein is CASSSTGGGTNEKLFF. The genes are TRBV5-1 and TRBJ1-4, with 9 bases matching TRBD1. Germline V gives CDR1 SGHRS, CDR2 YFSETQ. The CDR3 is 16 amino acids. J lost 2 bases, V lost 4 bases, and 6 bases had no gene match.

The chain carries TRBV2 and TRBJ1-1; D gene unclear. This CDR3 is built from 12 residues. V lost 9 bases and J lost 0, with 8 bases in between. Germline CDR1 reads SNHLY; CDR2 reads FYNNEI. CDR3 in amino acids: CASGLVNTEAFF. CDR3 in DNA: TGTGCCAGTGGACTCGTGAACACTGAAGCTTTCTTT.

This sequence joins TRBV6-5 and TRBJ1-1; no clear D. This CDR3 comprises 13 residues. Trimming cost V 10 bases and J 1 base, with 13 bases left between them. Germline CDR1 and CDR2: MNHEY and SVGAGI. CDR3 sequence: CATQREGNTEAFF. DNA of the CDR3: TGTGCCACTCAAAGGGAGGGGAACACTGAAGCTTTCTTT.

The rearrangement joins TRBV2 to TRBJ1-5; perhaps TRBD1 as D (5 bases). Germline loops: CDR1 SNHLY, CDR2 FYNNEI. The CDR3 is 14 amino acids. Trimming left V 1 base short and J 6 bases short, with 10 bases between. The CDR3: CASSEVPGGQPQHF. The CDR3 DNA sequence: TGTGCCAGCAGTGAAGTGCCCGGGGGTCAGCCCCAGCATTTT.

The V gene is TRBV5-1, the J gene TRBJ2-7; D not certain. V was clipped by 8 bases and J by 7 bases, with 34 bases between them. Germline assignment: CDR1 SGHRS and CDR2 YFSETQ. This CDR3 has 18 residues. CDR3 protein: CASYPQQVKVAYPTEQYV. CDR3 in DNA: TGCGCCAGTTACCCGCAACAAGTGAAAGTGGCCTATCCGACTGAGCAGTACGTC.

The chain joins TRBV10-3 to TRBJ2-2, with TRBD1 matching 7 bases. The CDR3 covers 14 residues. Germline V CDR1 and CDR2: ENHRY, SYGVKD. J gave up 6 bases and V 6 bases, and 7 bases lay outside the gene matches. CDR3 amino acids: CAIRPDREAGELFF. In DNA form, the CDR3 reads TGTGCCATCAGACCAGACAGGGAAGCCGGGGAGCTGTTTTTT.

The V call is TRBV7-2, the J call TRBJ2-1, with 14 bases that match TRBD2. The germline V gene has CDR1 SGHTA and CDR2 FQGNSA. J lost 6 bases, V lost 4 bases, and 2 bases had no gene match. The CDR3 runs to 15 residues. The CDR3 DNA reads TGTGCCAGCAGCTATGGGACTAGCGGGAGCAATGAGCAGTTCTTC. Protein sequence: CASSYGTSGSNEQFF.

The genes are TRBV5-1 and TRBJ2-7, with 8 nucleotides matching TRBD2. Trimming removed 0 bases from V and 6 bases from J; junction bases left unmatched: 5. From germline, CDR1 is SGHRS and CDR2 YFSETQ. The CDR3 runs to 14 residues. DNA for the CDR3: TGCGCCAGCAGCTTGGGACAGACTAGCGTCGAGCAGTACTTC. Translated: CASSLGQTSVEQYF.

CDR3: CASSSQGFTGELFF. The CDR3 nucleotides read TGTGCCAGCAGCTCCCAGGGTTTCACCGGGGAGCTGTTTTTT. This chain joins TRBV11-3 and TRBJ2-2; a weak D match, TRBD1 (5 bases). Deletions cut 4 bases from V and 4 bases from J, with 10 bases between. CDR3 length: 14 residues. Germline CDR1 and CDR2: SGHNT and YENEEA.

The rearrangement links TRBV5-1 to TRBJ2-5; D perhaps matches TRBD2 (6 bases). V was pared by 3 bases and J by 1 base, with 13 bases between. Germline V lookup: CDR1 SGHRS, CDR2 YFSETQ. The CDR3 runs 15 residues. The CDR3 loop reads CASSSNLASQETQYF. The CDR3 nucleotides are TGCGCCAGCAGCTCCAACCTAGCGTCCCAAGAGACCCAGTACTTC.

The V call is TRBV9, the J call TRBJ1-1; TRBD1 might be the D (5 bases). V lost 4 bases, J lost 11 bases, and 24 bases lay in between. This CDR3 spans 15 amino acids. Germline lookup yields CDR1 SGDLS and CDR2 YYNGEE. The CDR3 nucleotides read TGTGCCAGCAGCCCGGAAGGCCTCACAGGAAGTGGCGCTTTCTTT. Protein: CASSPEGLTGSGAFF.